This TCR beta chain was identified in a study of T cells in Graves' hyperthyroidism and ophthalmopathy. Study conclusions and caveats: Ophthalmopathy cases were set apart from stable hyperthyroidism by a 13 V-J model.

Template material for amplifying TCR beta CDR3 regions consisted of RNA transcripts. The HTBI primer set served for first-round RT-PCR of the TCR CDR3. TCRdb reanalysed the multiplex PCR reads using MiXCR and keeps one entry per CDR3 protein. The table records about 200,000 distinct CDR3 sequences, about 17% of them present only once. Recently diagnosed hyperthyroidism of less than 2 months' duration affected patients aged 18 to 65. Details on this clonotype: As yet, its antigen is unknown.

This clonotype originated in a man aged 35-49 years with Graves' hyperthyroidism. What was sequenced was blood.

CDR3 protein: CASSEGPEAGYTF. In DNA, the CDR3 is TGTGCCAGCAGTGAGGGACCCGAAGCGGGCTACACCTTC. The chain links TRBV2 to TRBJ1-2, with TRBD1 as a possible D gene (5 bases). Germline V gene data show CDR1 as SNHLY and CDR2 as FYNNEI. V was cut by 3 bases and J by 8 bases, with 13 bases left in between. This CDR3 contains 13 residues.